The T cell receptor (beta chain) under discussion was sequenced for a study of cytomegalovirus exposure and HLA in healthy donors (dated by TCRdb to 2017 to 2019). Notes on the research overall: An earlier analysis of roughly 500 of the donors reported 250 to 300 Gb of sequence data and 90 million to 120 million unique TCR beta sequences obtained from about 200 million T cells. An early release covering roughly 600 HLA-typed donors comprised 300 to 350 gigabases of sequencing data and 65 million to 100 million unique TCR sequences. Of the approximately 400 genotyped donors, approximately 82% fell in the genetic ancestry cluster associated with self-reported Caucasian donors. The study aimed to test whether cataloging public T cell receptors could reveal signatures of past pathogen exposure. The study profiled the T cell repertoires of under 700 subjects by immunosequencing and related them to cytomegalovirus serostatus. Besides the first cohort of hundreds of subjects, a separate validation cohort made up of 120 different subjects was used. To predict cytomegalovirus infection status, the study brought together high-throughput TCR immunosequencing, statistical association of individual TCRs with disease status, and machine learning. A later analysis re-analyzed previously published TCR beta repertoires from approximately 670 donors and added high-resolution HLA genotyping to study TCR occurrence patterns. In the later analysis, no new phenotypic data were used to find candidate immune exposures; instead, reliance was placed on TCR beta sequences and their occurrence across donors. In an earlier analysis of a few hundred of the donors, high-throughput TCR beta sequencing was used to judge whether each TCR beta V gene segment behaved as functional or pseudogenic. Alongside the repertoire data, information on donor age, sex, ethnicity and CMV serostatus was compiled. A later genetic analysis used genome-wide SNP genotypes for about 60% of the roughly 700 donors, treating that subset as a discovery cohort. All discovery cohort repertoires had been generated on a single sequencing platform. Both class I and class II loci were covered by HLA typing, at four-digit resolution. The number of typed donors differed by locus: about 620-640 for A, B, C, DRB1 and DQB1; 500 to 550 for DQA1; 606 for DPA1; and about 450 for DPB1. Roughly 5 DR-DQ haplotypes were handled as single units for association and clustering, since linkage in the cohort was strong. Across approximately 400 genotyped donors of the cohort, an average of 235,054 unique TCR beta nucleotide sequences per donor were sequenced, and roughly 18% of those sequences were non-productive. Results and caveats for the whole study, not just this receptor: In a later analysis, most CMV-associated TCR beta chains were found to appear HLA-restricted, with HLA associations seemingly driven largely by CMV exposure. When HLA alleles, especially DR and DQ, strongly co-occurred, TCR associations were difficult to assign to individual alleles. A later analysis found that HLA-associated TCR beta chains were more clonally expanded and had lower generation probabilities than equally common non-associated chains. Roughly uniform sequencing depth across donors was assumed in presence/absence analyses, although this assumption may not hold. In vitro tests confirmed that a few of the cytomegalovirus-associated TCR beta chains recognize cytomegalovirus antigens. Cytomegalovirus status was reported to be diagnosed by the classifier with high specificity and sensitivity in both the original and validation cohorts. According to a later analysis, parvovirus B19, influenza, CMV and Epstein-Barr virus appeared linked to several top co-occurrence clusters. Linkage disequilibrium might explain the correlated functional status among segregating V segments, but an unknown experimental factor could not be excluded. A group of highly shared sequence variants was considered likely to be a technical artifact of the sequencing pipeline. Across donors, most TCR sequences were observed very rarely, whereas some public TCRs were present in many individuals. The authors suggested that the approach could potentially be generalized to other disease states and immunological phenotypes. The study gave a list of under 200 TCR beta chains associated with cytomegalovirus. According to a later analysis, TCR association rates differed among HLA loci, with DRB1 alleles showing the most associated TCRs and HLA-C alleles showing the fewest. Compared with the approximately 700-donor mean, donors in an Asian-associated ancestry cluster had fewer N-insertions in productive TCRs, according to a later genetic analysis. A later genetic analysis associated a missense DCLRE1C variant with V-gene and J-gene trimming of TCR beta chains, and an independent cohort replicated the association. The earlier analysis of approximately 560 of the donors excluded around 17 rarely observed V segments, including chromosome 9 orphons, because counts were too low. A later analysis associated around 16,000 TCR beta sequences with specific HLA alleles at a false discovery rate of 0.05. Some IMGT-functional V segments, including TRBV6-2 and TRBV6-3, could not be distinguished by the 87-base-pair reads and were therefore excluded. The cohort was sequenced for TCR beta chains only, and without alpha or paired-chain data the features that could be detected were limited. An earlier analysis of approximately 540 of the donors showed that most TCR beta V segments appeared in productive rearrangements either about 87% or about 30% of the time, which broadly matched IMGT annotations. A further reported finding was that TCR beta sequences accurately predicted the HLA-A and HLA-B alleles for most subjects in the first cohort. For the cohort, immune exposure information was limited to CMV serostatus. HLA typing was unavailable for some donors at each locus, so association tests used only the typed subset.

The germline V gene provides CDR1 SGHVS and CDR2 FQNEAQ. V is cut by 5 bases and J by 2 bases, and the space between the germline ends is 29 bases. Measured from the cysteine to the phenylalanine, the CDR3 is 20 residues long. The entry retains the CDR3 DNA only, 60 bases that are in frame from base 1. Receptor amplification or capture employed the immunoSEQ multiplex PCR assay. For the multiplex PCR, a mixture combining 60 forward primers for TCR Vbeta segments and 13 reverse primers for TCR Jbeta segments was used. The CDR3 region of rearranged TCR beta genes was amplified from genomic DNA with a multiplex PCR assay. The Illumina HiSeq System was used to sequence the amplified TCR beta libraries as 87-base-pair reads. Per the authors' processing: In a later analysis, 70 million to 95 million unique TCR beta chains were counted across the 690 or so repertoires, and approximately 11 million of these chains were shared by at least two donors. Raw reads were error-corrected and collapsed into unique sequences with a nearest-neighbor algorithm that merged closely related sequences to remove PCR and sequencing errors. V, D and J gene segments were assigned by aligning CDR3 sequences to IMGT reference sequences. For a sequence to be retained, at least a six-nucleotide match to both a V gene segment and a J gene segment was required. Rearrangements were classified as productive when the CDR3 lacked stop codons and remained in frame with V and J, and all other rearrangements were classified as non-productive. Following IMGT convention, CDR3 was defined as the stretch from the second conserved V-encoded cysteine to the conserved J-encoded phenylalanine. In an earlier analysis of approximately 590 of the donors, sequences lacking an unambiguous match to a single V gene segment were excluded. In an earlier analysis of almost 600 of the donors, a V segment was called functional when productive rearrangements were above 56.7%, and segregating when the standard deviation between donors exceeded 5%. A statistical classification framework was built for diagnosing cytomegalovirus status from the catalog of TCR beta chain sequences. In a later analysis, V and J genes were assigned by comparing TCR nucleotide sequences against IMGT/GENE-DB human TR gene sequences. In a later analysis, CDR3 sequences and most-parsimonious VDJ recombination scenarios were assigned using the TCRdist pipeline. In a later analysis, each TCR beta chain was defined by its CDR3 amino acid sequence together with its V-gene family, and reads without a unique V-gene family were excluded. As a way to deal with suspected cross-contamination and a sequencing artifact, a later analysis dropped over 550 nucleotide sequences that were highly shared and had low generation probability. In a later analysis, a clonal expansion index was calculated for each public chain from normalized within-repertoire ranks of inferred template counts. In a later analysis, generation probabilities were computed with a VDJ recombination model fitted to out-of-frame rearrangements, and the resulting probabilities were checked against IGoR. In a later analysis, TCR-TCR, TCR-HLA and TCR-CMV co-occurrence was scored with hypergeometric tests, and a repertoire-size bias correction was applied to TCR pairs. To estimate false discovery rates, a later analysis permuted the HLA or CMV assignments 20 times. In a later analysis, co-occurring TCRs were grouped using DBSCAN, and TCRdist sequence similarity was added for clustering within HLA-allele-positive subsets. Repertoires with fewer than 30,000 or more than 120,000 public chains were left out of co-occurrence clustering, as were four to six repertoires with anomalous nucleotide sharing. Not all clones reach the TCRdb copy of this immuneACCESS table, which keeps in-frame sequences only. Checked studies attribute under half of the gap to unresolved V genes and leave the rest unexplained. That table furnishes V, J and clone size, whereas the DNA furnished D and trimming. This sample gives some 120,000 clones in total; about four fifths of them show up just once. The top ten hold about 3.8% of the sample.

Turning to this clone: What this receptor recognizes is not known. Base qualities are not at hand, and no much larger clone is one base apart.

The cohort comprised 710 or so healthy bone marrow donors. All cohort members were sampled while nominally healthy, although unrecorded immune exposures were likely present. The donor tested CMV seronegative and was one of the 352 seronegative cohort members. A peripheral blood sample was provided by each donor, and peripheral blood mononuclear cells were used for TCR beta sequencing. The Qiagen DNeasy Blood Extraction Kit was used to extract genomic DNA from the blood cell samples. This receptor was identified in a woman under 40 in good health and CMV-seronegative. Sequences were obtained from PBMCs. The V and J genes are TRBV7-8 and TRBJ2-3, and the D gene may be TRBD2, 5 bases matching. DNA sequence: TGTGCCAGCAGCACCCCCGGGGTGCCGCCCAGAGAAAAATACACAGATACGCAGTATTTT. This gives the protein CASSTPGVPPREKYTDTQYF.